The 32 T cell receptor beta chains in this list originate from one sample, sequenced in a study of siplizumab effects on memory and regulatory T cells. The table came from immunoSEQ multiplex PCR; TCRdb's copy has only in-frame clones and leaves some out. Of fewer than 130,000 clones in the sample, roughly 92% were seen once. The specimen was CD4+ T cells sorted from blood. These TCRs come from a human donor in good health.

This chain uses TRBV6-1 with TRBJ2-7; no clear D gene. This CDR3 has 12 amino acids. Germline values: CDR1 MNHNS, CDR2 SASEGT. V was cut by 6 bases and J by 0 bases, with 6 bases left in between. CDR3 residues: CASRPVSYEQYF. In nucleotides, the CDR3 is TGTGCCAGCAGACCAGTCTCCTACGAGCAGTACTTC.

The chain couples TRBV29-1 to TRBJ1-1; D not resolved. Germline CDR1 SQVTM, CDR2 ANQGSEA. The CDR3 consists of 13 residues. Trimming stripped 7 bases from V and 6 bases from J, with 18 bases between. The CDR3 bases are TGCAGCGCCCCCGTGGGTGTGAAGGCTGAAGCTTTCTTT. Translation gives CSAPVGVKAEAFF.

The V and J genes are TRBV5-6 and TRBJ2-1, with 8 bases lining up with TRBD2. CDR3 length equals 15 residues. Germline assignment: CDR1 SGHDT and CDR2 YYEEEE. Losses at the gene ends were 0 bases for V and 8 bases for J; bases not matched to a gene: 7. The CDR3 is CASSLAWTSSDEQFF. The CDR3 DNA follows: TGTGCCAGCAGCTTGGCCTGGACTAGCAGCGATGAGCAGTTCTTC.

A remark on this clone: The junction does not match germline at one end; this may be a read error. The chain carries TRBV6-1 and TRBJ1-2; the match to TRBD1 covers 10 bases. The CDR3 consists of 11 residues. Germline CDR1 reads MNHNS; CDR2 reads SASEGT. This CDR3 reads CASIDRGLSSF. CDR3 bases: TGTGCCAGCATTGACAGGGGGCTTTCCTCCTTC.

This clone was seen a few times. This sequence joins TRBV9 and TRBJ2-2, with 12 bases identical to TRBD2. CDR1 is SGDLS and CDR2 is YYNGEE in the germline V gene. V gave up 3 bases and J gave up 7 bases; unmatched junction bases: 4. The CDR3 length is 15 residues. The CDR3 nucleotides are TGTGCCAGCAGCGACCAGGGACTAGCGGGCGGGGAGCTGTTTTTT. This gives the protein CASSDQGLAGGELFF.

The J gene is TRBJ2-7, the V gene TRBV5-1; D is unclear. The V end was cut by 0 bases, the J end by 1 base, with 5 bases between. Germline V gives CDR1 SGHRS, CDR2 YFSETQ. The CDR3 has 13 amino acids. The CDR3 is CASSLAESYEQYF. The CDR3 nucleotides read TGCGCCAGCAGCTTGGCGGAGTCCTACGAGCAGTACTTC.

The V gene is TRBV7-9, the J gene TRBJ2-7; the D is unclear. Trimming took 5 bases from V and 0 from J, leaving 8 bases between them. There are 13 residues in the CDR3. Germline CDR1 reads SEHNR; CDR2 reads FQNEAQ (reference sequence). The CDR3 protein is CASSRSHSYEQYF. CDR3 bases: TGTGCCAGCAGCCGCTCCCACTCCTACGAGCAGTACTTC.

This chain links TRBV5-1 with TRBJ2-6, with 10 nucleotides matching TRBD2. The V and J ends lost 3 bases and 0 bases, in that order; junction bases with no gene match: 12. This CDR3 region has 20 residues. The germline V gene encodes CDR1 SGHRS and CDR2 YFSETQ. The CDR3 bases are TGCGCCAGCAGCTACCCGGGTGGACTAGCGGTTAACTCTGGGGCCAACGTCCTGACTTTC. Amino acids: CASSYPGGLAVNSGANVLTF.

The chain uses TRBV5-6 and TRBJ1-2; D unresolved. Germline V gene data show CDR1 as SGHDT and CDR2 as YYEEEE. Trimming pared 2 bases from V and 4 bases from J, leaving 12 bases between. CDR3 length equals 14 residues. In nucleotides, the CDR3 is TGTGCCAGCAGCTTATCGGGGAACCCCTATGGCTACACCTTC. Its protein is CASSLSGNPYGYTF.

The chain employs TRBV11-2 and TRBJ2-1; unclear D gene. CDR1 SGHAT and CDR2 FQNNGV come from the germline V gene. V lost 2 bases to trimming and J lost 6 bases, with 8 bases between them. The CDR3 covers 13 residues. This CDR3 reads CASSLMEINEQFF. DNA for the CDR3: TGTGCCAGCAGCTTAATGGAGATCAATGAGCAGTTCTTC.

The chain links TRBV5-1 to TRBJ2-7, with D possibly being TRBD1 (5 bases). Germline values: CDR1 SGHRS, CDR2 YFSETQ. With 5 bases removed from V and 6 bases from J, the gap between germline ends came to 15 bases. CDR3 length equals 13 residues. The CDR3 nucleotides are TGCGCCAGCAGAAATGCAGGGTCAATCGAGCAGTACTTC. Protein sequence: CASRNAGSIEQYF.

This chain connects TRBV5-4 to TRBJ2-3; 7 bases line up with TRBD2. Germline loops: CDR1 SGHNT, CDR2 YYREEE (reference sequence). The CDR3 runs to 14 residues. J was trimmed by 2 bases and V by 5 bases; bases with no gene match: 5. The CDR3 sequence: CASSYGGITDTQYF. In DNA, the CDR3 is TGTGCCAGCAGTTACGGGGGGATCACAGATACGCAGTATTTT.

This clone came up a few times. The chain links TRBV10-3 to TRBJ1-1; tentative D call: TRBD1 (5 bases). The CDR3 covers 16 residues. V lost 3 bases, J lost 2 bases, and 16 bases lay in between. Germline assignment: CDR1 ENHRY and CDR2 SYGVKD. CDR3: CAISDTTRRGNTEAFF. Written as DNA, the CDR3 is TGTGCCATCAGTGATACAACTCGGAGGGGAAACACTGAAGCTTTCTTT.

This chain links TRBV5-1 with TRBJ2-7; the match to TRBD1 covers 10 bases. Germline-derived CDR1 and CDR2 are SGHRS and YFSETQ. Trimming cost V 4 bases and J 2 bases; bases outside gene matches: 3. The CDR3 is 14 amino acids. The CDR3 loop reads CASSRTGGTYEQYF. DNA of the CDR3: TGCGCCAGCAGCCGGACAGGGGGAACCTACGAGCAGTACTTC.

The CDR3 sequence is CASSESSPGGSYNEQFF. DNA of the CDR3: TGTGCCAGCAGTGAATCGTCCCCCGGCGGCTCCTACAATGAGCAGTTCTTC. The V call is TRBV25-1, the J call TRBJ2-1; D uncertain. Deletions cut 1 base from V and 0 bases from J, with 13 bases between. The V gene's germline CDR1 is MGHDK and CDR2 SYGVNS. The CDR3 sequence is 17 residues long.

The chain employs TRBV10-3 and TRBJ2-7; possibly TRBD1 for D (7 bases). The CDR3 contains 15 residues. V was trimmed by 3 bases and J by 2 bases, leaving 14 bases between them. CDR1 ENHRY and CDR2 SYGVKD come from the germline V gene. In nucleotides, the CDR3 is TGTGCCATCAGTGATAGGGGCAGGGGGGCCTACGAGCAGTACTTC. Translated, it gives CAISDRGRGAYEQYF.

In its sample, this clone was seen a few times. The genes are TRBV5-4 and TRBJ2-7, with D tentatively TRBD2 (6 bases). Deletions cut 7 bases from V and 0 bases from J, with 14 bases between. Germline CDR1 reads SGHNT; CDR2 reads YYREEE (reference sequence). The CDR3 is 14 amino acids. The CDR3 coding sequence is TGTGCCAGCGCACATTCCGGGAGCTCCTACGAGCAGTACTTC. Translated, it gives CASAHSGSSYEQYF. Based on the CDR3 plus reference TRBV5-4 and TRBJ2-7, the full variable domain is ETGVTQSPTHLIKTRGQQVTLRCSSQSGHNTVSWYQQALGQGPQFIFQYYREEENGRGNFPPRFSGLQFPNYSSELNVNALELDDSALYLCASAHSGSSYEQYFGPGTRLTVT.

The chain uses TRBV6-4 and TRBJ2-3; perhaps TRBD2 as D (6 bases). The CDR3 covers 17 residues. Trimming took 4 bases from V and 1 from J, leaving 18 bases between them. Looked up from germline, CDR1 is MRHNA and CDR2 is SNTAGT. The CDR3 nucleotides read TGTGCCAGCAGTGTTCGCCCCGTGGGCGGGGGCACAGATACGCAGTATTTT. It is translated as CASSVRPVGGGTDTQYF.

V is TRBV27 and J is TRBJ1-2; D gene uncertain. V was pared by 2 bases and J by 4 bases, with 5 bases between. Germline V gene data show CDR1 as MNHEY and CDR2 as SMNVEV (reference sequence). CDR3 length: 12 residues. CDR3 residues: CASSLNGYGYTF. DNA for the CDR3: TGTGCCAGCAGTTTAAACGGCTATGGCTACACCTTC.

This clone was observed a handful of times. The V call is TRBV7-8, the J call TRBJ2-1, with TRBD1 matching over 10 bases. CDR1 and CDR2 from the germline V gene are SGHVS and FQNEAQ. The ends lost 5 bases at V and 8 bases at J; junction bases unmatched: 9. The CDR3 extends over 15 amino acids. The CDR3 spells CASSLRDRGSDEQFF. CDR3 DNA sequence: TGTGCCAGCAGCCTCCGGGACAGGGGCTCCGATGAGCAGTTCTTC.

The chain recombines TRBV2 with TRBJ1-1; the match to TRBD1 covers 8 bases. The V gene's germline CDR1 is SNHLY and CDR2 FYNNEI. V lost 7 bases to trimming and J lost 6 bases; unmatched junction nucleotides: 22. The CDR3 sequence is 18 residues long. The CDR3 sequence: CASKKREGQGVFFPEAFF. CDR3 in DNA: TGTGCCAGCAAGAAGAGGGAAGGACAGGGCGTTTTCTTCCCTGAAGCTTTCTTT.

This sequence joins TRBV7-2 and TRBJ2-1, with TRBD1 as a possible D gene (5 bases). CDR1 and CDR2 from the germline V gene are SGHTA and FQGNSA. Trimming left V 1 base short and J 6 bases short, with 7 bases between. The CDR3 is 13 amino acids. CDR3 loop: CASSLVRGNEQFF. For the CDR3, the DNA is TGTGCCAGCAGCTTAGTAAGGGGCAATGAGCAGTTCTTC.

This rearrangement joins TRBV7-9 to TRBJ1-2; D gene ambiguous. Trimming cost V 6 bases and J 8 bases, with 22 bases left between them. The CDR3 is made up of 15 amino acids. Germline lookup yields CDR1 SEHNR and CDR2 FQNEAQ (reference sequence). CDR3 in amino acids: CASRILLAFSDGYTF. The CDR3 bases are TGTGCCAGCAGGATATTACTAGCCTTCTCTGACGGCTACACCTTC.

The rearrangement uses TRBV4-1 and TRBJ1-1; tentative D call: TRBD1 (5 bases). Germline lookup yields CDR1 MGHRA and CDR2 YSYEKL. The CDR3 contains 15 residues. The ends were cut back, 0 bases at V and 5 bases at J, with 13 bases in the middle. The CDR3 loop is CASSQDTGRDTEAFF. DNA of the CDR3: TGCGCCAGCAGCCAAGATACAGGACGAGATACTGAAGCTTTCTTT.

The V call is TRBV19, the J call TRBJ2-7, with 11 bases identical to TRBD1. The CDR3 length is 19 residues. V gave up 5 bases and J gave up 0 bases; unmatched junction bases: 15. Germline-derived CDR1 and CDR2 are LNHDA and SQIVND (reference sequence). CDR3 coding DNA: TGTGCCAGTAGTCCAGGACAGGGGGCGGGGACCTACTTCTCCTACGAGCAGTACTTC. This sequence encodes CASSPGQGAGTYFSYEQYF.

The V and J genes are TRBV7-8 and TRBJ1-2, with D possibly TRBD1 on 6 matching bases. With 4 bases removed from V and 1 base from J, the gap between germline ends came to 16 bases. In germline, CDR1 is SGHVS, CDR2 FQNEAQ. This CDR3 is 16 amino acids long. The CDR3 here is CASSSRTGFDNYGYTF. The DNA of the CDR3 is TGTGCCAGCAGCTCTCGTACAGGGTTTGATAACTATGGCTACACCTTC.

A few counts support this clone. The CDR3: CASSQLGVTEAFF. CDR3 bases: TGCGCCAGCAGCCAACTAGGGGTCACTGAAGCTTTCTTT. The chain uses TRBV4-1 and TRBJ1-1, with a tentative D call TRBD1 (5 bases). The V and J ends lost 2 bases and 4 bases respectively, with 8 bases between them. Germline CDR1 MGHRA, CDR2 YSYEKL. The length of the CDR3 is 13 residues.

The CDR3, as DNA: TGTGCCAGCAGTTACGAGGGGATCCAGCAGGGCCTGTTTTTT. Amino acid sequence: CASSYEGIQQGLFF. This chain links TRBV6-6 with TRBJ1-4, with D perhaps TRBD1 (5 bases). CDR3 length: 14 amino acids. Germline CDR1 and CDR2: MNHNY and SVGAGI (reference sequence). Trimming took off 2 bases at V and 14 bases at J, with 18 bases between the two ends.

As to this clone: In the same sample, other DNA sequences code for this CDR3. This rearrangement joins TRBV10-3 to TRBJ2-2; no definite D call. The CDR3 spans 15 residues. Germline assignment: CDR1 ENHRY and CDR2 SYGVKD. With 4 bases removed from V and 2 bases from J, the gap between germline ends came to 11 bases. The chain's CDR3 is CAISGGQANTGELFF. The CDR3, as DNA: TGTGCCATCAGTGGTGGGCAGGCTAACACCGGGGAGCTGTTTTTT.

The V and J genes are TRBV7-2 and TRBJ1-2; 9 positions agree with TRBD1. Germline CDR1 and CDR2: SGHTA and FQGNSA. The V gene end was trimmed by 1 base and the J gene end by 4 bases; junction bases not matched to a gene: 4. There are 15 residues in the CDR3. The CDR3 DNA reads as TGTGCCAGCAGCTTAGAGGGGGGACAGGGCTATGGCTACACCTTC. Protein sequence: CASSLEGGQGYGYTF.

CDR3 nucleotide sequence: TGTGCCATCAGTGAGCTCACTGAAGCTTTCTTT. It translates to CAISELTEAFF. This chain uses TRBV10-3 with TRBJ1-1; D unclear. V was shortened by 2 bases and J by 4 bases, with 2 bases between the two germline ends. The CDR3 spans 11 residues. Germline values: CDR1 ENHRY, CDR2 SYGVKD.

This clone has a handful of counts. The gene calls are TRBV5-1 and TRBJ2-2, with TRBD1 matching over 7 bases. After removal of 3 bases from V and 0 bases from J, the junction contained 5 bases not matched to a gene. Germline V CDR1 and CDR2: SGHRS, YFSETQ. The CDR3 runs to 16 residues. The CDR3 sequence is CASSSGTAANTGELFF. CDR3 nucleotide sequence: TGCGCCAGCAGCTCAGGGACAGCCGCGAACACCGGGGAGCTGTTTTTT.